Listed below are T cell receptor beta chains from one sample, sequenced in a study of T cells after yellow fever vaccination. Each CDR3 protein is one row after TCRdb ran MiXCR on the 5' RACE reads. The sample lists more than 120,000 distinct CDR3 sequences; over 7% were seen once. The specimen was CD4+ T cells sorted from PBMCs, collected 5 days after the yellow fever booster vaccination. The receptors here all came from a man aged 25-45 years who received the YFV17D yellow fever vaccine. Each CDR3 is given with its conserved first and last residue. The D gene is left open where the match is weak. The listing skips clone size in some rows; elsewhere it reads once, few, many or a size class.

d_gene: .; abundance: many; len: 13; j_gene: TRBJ1-2; v_gene: TRBV28; CDR3aa: CASNHRSFYGYTF; CDR3nt: TGTGCCAGCAATCACAGGTCCTTCTATGGCTACACCTTC
d_gene: .; abundance: many; len: 15; j_gene: TRBJ1-5; v_gene: TRBV18; CDR3aa: CASSRAANSNQPQHF; CDR3nt: TGTGCCAGCTCACGGGCCGCAAATAGCAATCAGCCCCAGCATTTT
d_gene: .; abundance: many; len: 17; j_gene: TRBJ2-3; v_gene: TRBV11-2; CDR3aa: CASSFSIGFGTRDTQYF; CDR3nt: TGTGCCAGCAGCTTTAGCATCGGGTTCGGGACCCGAGATACGCAGTATTTT
d_gene: .; abundance: many; len: 14; j_gene: TRBJ2-2; v_gene: TRBV2; CDR3aa: CATTPGHFTGELFF; CDR3nt: TGTGCCACCACCCCGGGCCACTTCACCGGGGAGCTGTTTTTT
d_gene: TRBD1; abundance: many; len: 16; j_gene: TRBJ2-3; v_gene: TRBV20-1; CDR3aa: CSARDVGQVITDTQYF; CDR3nt: TGCAGTGCTAGAGATGTGGGACAGGTAATCACAGATACGCAGTATTTT
d_gene: TRBD1; abundance: many; len: 14; j_gene: TRBJ2-7; v_gene: TRBV5-1; CDR3aa: CASSRGQGAYEQYF; CDR3nt: TGCGCCAGCAGCCGAGGACAGGGCGCCTACGAGCAGTACTTC
d_gene: TRBD2; abundance: many; len: 16; j_gene: TRBJ2-2; v_gene: TRBV27; CDR3aa: CASSSWTSGNTGELFF; CDR3nt: TGTGCCAGCAGTTCCTGGACTAGCGGGAACACCGGGGAGCTGTTTTTT
d_gene: .; abundance: many; len: 15; j_gene: TRBJ1-1; v_gene: TRBV10-3; CDR3aa: CAISETQGRGTEAFF; CDR3nt: TGTGCCATCAGTGAGACTCAGGGGCGGGGCACTGAAGCTTTCTTT
d_gene: .; abundance: many; len: 12; j_gene: TRBJ2-7; v_gene: TRBV7-2; CDR3aa: CASSSGIYEQYF; CDR3nt: TGTGCCAGCAGCTCTGGGATCTACGAGCAGTACTTC
d_gene: .; abundance: many; len: 12; j_gene: TRBJ2-1; v_gene: TRBV25-1; CDR3aa: CASRTVVNEQFF; CDR3nt: TGTGCCAGCAGGACCGTGGTCAATGAGCAGTTCTTC
d_gene: .; abundance: .; len: 12; j_gene: TRBJ2-7; v_gene: TRBV7-2; CDR3aa: CASSIQPWEQYF; CDR3nt: TGTGCCAGCAGCATCCAGCCCTGGGAGCAGTACTTC